The rows below give T cell receptor beta chains drawn from one sample of a study of blood T cell repertoires in COVID-19. Generated by immunoSEQ multiplex PCR, the TCRdb table keeps only in-frame clones and is missing some. The table includes about 71,000 clones, more than 80% detected once. The sequencing sample was made of peripheral blood. These receptor sequences come from an elderly man with acute or convalescent COVID-19. The CDR3 runs from the conserved cysteine through the conserved F or W. Fields, in order: J gene, clone size, V gene, CDR3 length, D gene, CDR3 DNA, CDR3 protein. The D gene is left open where the match is weak. Clone size is stated in some rows and not others, as once, few, many or a class when expanded.

>TRBJ2-7|few|TRBV12-3/TRBV12-4|13|NA
TGTGCCAGCAGTTTAGCGGGGGGCTACGAGCAGTACTTC
CASSLAGGYEQYF
>TRBJ2-1|NA|TRBV19|18|TRBD1
TGTGCCAGTAGTATAGGGTACAGGGGCCCCGCCTTCTACAATGAGCAGTTCTTC
CASSIGYRGPAFYNEQFF
>TRBJ1-2|NA|TRBV28|12|TRBD1
TGTGCCTACGCTACAGGGGGCCTTGGCTACACCTTC
CAYATGGLGYTF
>TRBJ2-1|NA|TRBV29-1|16|NA
TGCAGCGTTGCTTTCATGGAGCTCACTTTTTACAATGAGCAGTTCTTC
CSVAFMELTFYNEQFF
>TRBJ1-2|few|TRBV28|13|NA
TGTGCCAGCAGTTTCGGAGGCAGGTATGGCTACACCTTC
CASSFGGRYGYTF
>TRBJ1-2|NA|TRBV18|16|TRBD1
TGTGCCAGCTCACTGGACAGGGGGCTACCTAACTATGGCTACACCTTC
CASSLDRGLPNYGYTF
>TRBJ1-2|NA|TRBV2|16|NA
TGTGCCAGCAGGGTCGGACTGTCATTGGGGAGGAATGGCTACACCTTC
CASRVGLSLGRNGYTF
>TRBJ2-3|NA|TRBV10-3|16|NA
TGTGCCATCAGTGAGCAGGGCGGGGTGTTCGCAGATACGCAGTATTTT
CAISEQGGVFADTQYF
>TRBJ1-1|NA|TRBV29-1|17|TRBD1
TGCAGCGGTACGGGAGGGACAGGGGGAAGGAGGAACACTGAAGCTTTCTTT
CSGTGGTGGRRNTEAFF
>TRBJ2-3|NA|TRBV5-6|15|TRBD2
TGTGCCAGCAGCTTCCGGGACTACTATACAGATACGCAGTATTTT
CASSFRDYYTDTQYF
>TRBJ2-6|NA|TRBV19|17|NA
TGTGCCAGTAGTGCCGGGACACTCAACCCGGGGGCCAACGTCCTGACTTTC
CASSAGTLNPGANVLTF
>TRBJ2-3|NA|TRBV5-1|14|NA
TGCGCCAGCAGCTTGTTGGGGCAGCCAGATACGCAGTATTTT
CASSLLGQPDTQYF
>TRBJ1-4|NA|TRBV24-1|13|TRBD1
TGTGCCACCTCGGACAGGGGAGGTGAAAAACTGTTTTTT
CATSDRGGEKLFF
>TRBJ1-3|NA|TRBV7-2|16|NA
TGTGCCAGCAGCTTATACAGGGACCCCTCTGGAAACACCATATATTTT
CASSLYRDPSGNTIYF
>TRBJ1-1|NA|TRBV7-2|13|NA
TGTGCCAGCAGCGTACAGGGTCCCACTGAAGCTTTCTTT
CASSVQGPTEAFF
>TRBJ2-5|NA|TRBV7-9|15|TRBD1
TGTGCCAGCAGCTTGAACCCGGGACAGGCCGAGACCCAGTACTTC
CASSLNPGQAETQYF
>TRBJ1-1|NA|TRBV10-3|19|TRBD1
TGTGCCATCAGTGAACCCTGGTCCCCGGGACAGGGGGCGCGAACTGAAGCTTTCTTT
CAISEPWSPGQGARTEAFF
>TRBJ2-7|NA|TRBV18|14|TRBD1
TGTGCCAGCACCCCCGGGACAGGGCTTGGCGAGCAGTACTTC
CASTPGTGLGEQYF
>TRBJ2-5|NA|TRBV11-2|15|NA
TGTGCCAGCAGCTTAGATCGGGGTTCTCAAGAGACCCAGTACTTC
CASSLDRGSQETQYF
>TRBJ2-1|few|TRBV9|18|TRBD2
TGTGCCAGCAGCGTAGCCCCCACTAGCGGGGGGGCCTACAATGAGCAGTTCTTC
CASSVAPTSGGAYNEQFF
>TRBJ2-1|NA|TRBV19|13|TRBD2
TGTGCCAGTAGCCTAGCGGGAGAGGATGAGCAGTTCTTC
CASSLAGEDEQFF
>TRBJ2-5|NA|TRBV19|16|TRBD1
TGTGCCAGTAGTATAGGGGGACAGGGGGAACGAGAGACCCAGTACTTC
CASSIGGQGERETQYF
>TRBJ2-2|NA|TRBV6-2/TRBV6-3|16|NA
TGTGCCAGCAGTTACGCGGCCTTTCCGAACACCGGGGAGCTGTTTTTT
CASSYAAFPNTGELFF
>TRBJ1-3|NA|TRBV19|16|TRBD1
TGTGCCAGTATCCCACTTCCAGGGGGCGGAGGAAACACCATATATTTT
CASIPLPGGGGNTIYF
>TRBJ2-2|once|TRBV12-5|16|TRBD2
TGTGCTAGTGGTTTGGCTCTAGCGGGGGGTGGCGGGGAGCTGTTTTTT
CASGLALAGGGGELFF
>TRBJ2-7|NA|TRBV7-2|13|NA
TGTGCCAGCAGTCGGACAGCCTCCTACGAGCAGTACTTC
CASSRTASYEQYF
>TRBJ2-3|NA|TRBV19|14|TRBD2
TGTGCCAGTAGAGGCGGGAGGAGTACAGATACGCAGTATTTT
CASRGGRSTDTQYF
>TRBJ1-5|NA|TRBV6-8|17|TRBD1
TGTGCCAGCAGCGAATCACGGACAGGGGGCGAACGACAGCCCCAGCATTTT
CASSESRTGGERQPQHF
>TRBJ1-1|NA|TRBV29-1|15|TRBD1
TGCAGCGTTGAAGATCCAAACAGGGGGAGCACTGAAGCTTTCTTT
CSVEDPNRGSTEAFF